Listed below are T cell receptor beta chains from one sample, sequenced in a study of blood T cell repertoires in COVID-19. The method was immunoSEQ multiplex PCR; TCRdb's version includes in-frame clones alone and lacks a portion of them. The sample shows some 210,000 clones, about 89% of them seen only once. Sequencing was done on a sample of peripheral blood. The origin of the receptors is a woman aged 40 to 50 with acute or convalescent COVID-19. The CDR3 runs from the conserved cysteine through the conserved F or W. Clone sizes are given selectively: once, few, many, or a class where the clone is expanded.

V gene	J gene	clone size	CDR3 protein
TRBV6-2/TRBV6-3	TRBJ1-6	-	CASSWRRDSPLHF
TRBV6-5	TRBJ1-4	-	CASRAKRAVAGKLFF
TRBV6-1	TRBJ1-3	-	CASREIPQGSSGNTIYF
TRBV5-1	TRBJ2-1	few	CASSLSLDREQFF
TRBV12-3/TRBV12-4	TRBJ1-1	-	CASSFTGYTEAFF
TRBV18	TRBJ1-4	-	CASSPRQGPNEKLFF
TRBV18	TRBJ1-5	once	CASSPPGQGLLSNQPQHF
TRBV6-5	TRBJ1-2	-	CASSRTARDYGYTF
TRBV6-1	TRBJ1-5	once	CASSPQVLNQPQHF
TRBV9	TRBJ1-6	-	CASSVRGTENSPLHF
TRBV18	TRBJ1-4	-	CASSPRGRRGNEKLFF
TRBV19	TRBJ2-4	-	CASSMDRAKNIQYF
TRBV6-5	TRBJ1-1	-	CASRRDRGGNTEAFF
TRBV15	TRBJ2-5	-	CATRRTVQETQYF
TRBV19	TRBJ2-5	-	CASSTRAHRGETQYF